This entry lists 22 T cell receptor beta chains sequenced from one sample in a study of T cells in Graves' hyperthyroidism and ophthalmopathy. Regions amplified from RNA transcripts were the TCR beta CDR3 regions. Carried out on the TCR CDR3, a first-round RT-PCR used the HTBI primer set. TCRdb ran MiXCR on the multiplex PCR reads and lists one entry per CDR3 protein. This sample has around 280,000 distinct CDR3 sequences, with about an eighth found just once. Sequences were obtained from blood. The receptors were sampled from a woman aged 25 to 39 with Graves' hyperthyroidism that later progressed to Graves' ophthalmopathy.

The sample holds many counts of this clonotype. CDR3 in amino acids: CATTPYEGPGTEAFF. The CDR3 region has the DNA TGTGCCACCACCCCTTACGAGGGCCCGGGCACTGAAGCTTTCTTT. This chain links TRBV6-1 with TRBJ1-1; D unresolved. Germline-derived CDR1 and CDR2 are MNHNS and SASEGT. This CDR3 spans 15 amino acids. V lost 10 bases and J lost 4, with 22 bases in between.

This clonotype has ten or more counts. The chain couples TRBV6-5 to TRBJ1-2, with 7 nucleotides matching TRBD1. CDR1 MNHEY and CDR2 SVGAGI come from the germline V gene. The CDR3 runs to 16 residues. J lost 1 base, V lost 0 bases, and 5 bases had no gene match. CDR3 region: CASSYSRQGGNYGYTF. The CDR3 nucleotides are TGTGCCAGCAGTTACTCAAGGCAGGGGGGTAACTATGGCTACACCTTC.

This chain links TRBV4-2 with TRBJ2-3, with TRBD2 matching over 8 bases. The ends lost 8 bases at V and 2 bases at J; junction bases unmatched: 6. Germline V lookup: CDR1 LGHNA, CDR2 YNFKEQ. The length of the CDR3 is 14 residues. The CDR3 DNA is TGTGCCAGCTCGGGACTAGTTTACACAGATACGCAGTATTTT. This gives the protein CASSGLVYTDTQYF.

The table lists this clonotype with many counts. The V call is TRBV6-5, the J call TRBJ2-3, with 9 bases identical to TRBD2. The CDR3 is made up of 18 amino acids. The germline V gene has CDR1 MNHEY and CDR2 SVGAGI. Trimming at V came to 2 bases and at J to 3 bases, leaving 12 bases not matched to a gene. For the CDR3, the DNA is TGTGCCAGCAGTTACCTTCTGGCGGGAGGGCCCGAGACAGATACGCAGTATTTT. Translated, it gives CASSYLLAGGPETDTQYF.

In this sample, this clonotype turned up many times. This chain uses TRBV30 with TRBJ1-5; 7 bases map to TRBD1. The length of the CDR3 is 14 residues. CDR1 and CDR2 (germline): GTSNPN, SVGIG (reference sequence). The V segment lost 0 bases and the J segment 2 bases; nucleotides outside the gene matches: 1. CDR3 residues: CAWSVGQGNQPQHF. CDR3 DNA: TGTGCCTGGAGTGTAGGACAGGGCAATCAGCCCCAGCATTTT.

This clonotype was recorded many times. The chain is built from TRBV3-1 and TRBJ2-5, with D perhaps matching TRBD2 (6 bases). V was shortened by 6 bases and J by 6 bases, with 14 bases between the two germline ends. There are 13 residues in the CDR3. The germline CDR1 and CDR2 sequences are LGHDT and YNNKEL (reference sequence). CDR3 sequence reads: CASRLTSQKTQYF. CDR3 DNA: TGTGCCAGCAGGCTGACTAGTCAGAAGACCCAGTACTTC.

This clonotype was counted many times. V is TRBV18 and J is TRBJ2-2; 8 nucleotides match TRBD1. V dropped 3 bases and J dropped 1; count of bases not matched to a gene: 4. Germline assignment: CDR1 KGHSH and CDR2 LQKENI. The CDR3 has 16 residues. The CDR3 DNA reads TGTGCCAGCTCACCGACAGGGGAGTTGAACACCGGGGAGCTGTTTTTT. This translates into CASSPTGELNTGELFF.

Ten or more counts support this clonotype. J is TRBJ2-2 and V is TRBV27; the D call may be TRBD1 or TRBD2 (5 bases each). From germline, CDR1 is MNHEY and CDR2 SMNVEV (reference sequence). The CDR3 is made up of 19 amino acids. Trimming took off 4 bases at V and 6 bases at J, with 27 bases between the two ends. The CDR3 nucleotides are TGTGCCAGCAGTTCGTACTTCCATGCAGGGCGAGGGGTCGCCGGGGAGCTGTTTTTT. It specifies CASSSYFHAGRGVAGELFF.

This clonotype showed up just a few times. The rearrangement joins TRBV6-2 or TRBV6-3 to TRBJ2-1; D remains ambiguous. The CDR3 consists of 17 residues. V was cut by 6 bases and J by 0 bases, with 18 bases left in between. The V gene's germline CDR1 is MNHEY and CDR2 SVGEGT. CDR3 in DNA: TGTGCCAGCAGACCCTCCCTGCGAGGCGGCTCCTACAATGAGCAGTTCTTC. Translated, it gives CASRPSLRGGSYNEQFF.

This chain links TRBV4-3 with TRBJ2-1; 7 bases align to TRBD1. The V gene end was trimmed by 0 bases and the J gene end by 7 bases; junction bases not matched to a gene: 12. CDR1 is LGHNA, CDR2 YSLEER, per germline. This CDR3 is built from 17 residues. The CDR3 nucleotides are TGCGCCAGCAGCCAAGATCACTCCCAACAGGGGCCGAATGAGCAGTTCTTC. It specifies CASSQDHSQQGPNEQFF.

The sample holds many counts of this clonotype. This chain connects TRBV28 to TRBJ2-1, with D tentatively TRBD1 or TRBD2 (5 bases each). Germline CDR1 and CDR2: MDHEN and SYDVKM. The CDR3 is made up of 12 amino acids. V was pared by 5 bases and J by 7 bases, with 9 bases between. CDR3: CASSRDGNEQFF. CDR3 coding DNA: TGTGCCAGCAGTAGGGACGGGAATGAGCAGTTCTTC.

The table lists this clonotype with many counts. The chain couples TRBV4-3 to TRBJ2-3; either TRBD1 or TRBD2 may fit D (5 bases each). There are 17 residues in the CDR3. The ends were cut back, 3 bases at V and 0 bases at J, with 16 bases in the middle. Germline V CDR1 and CDR2: LGHNA, YSLEER. CDR3 in amino acids: CASSQYARGPSTDTQYF. Written as DNA, the CDR3 is TGCGCCAGCAGCCAGTACGCTCGGGGACCCAGCACAGATACGCAGTATTTT.

This clonotype was counted ten times or more. This chain links TRBV12-3 or TRBV12-4 with TRBJ1-5; D is unresolved. This CDR3 spans 15 amino acids. Trimming removed 7 bases at V and 4 bases at J, with 17 bases between. The DNA of the CDR3 is TGTGCCAGCACGTCTTCCGGGAACCATAATCAGCCCCAGCATTTT. The encoded protein is CASTSSGNHNQPQHF.

In this sample, this clonotype turned up a few times. The V call is TRBV5-1, the J call TRBJ2-5; no reliable D call. CDR1 and CDR2 (germline): SGHRS, YFSETQ. Between the trimmed V and J ends, which lost 2 bases and 1 base, there was a span of 12 bases. This CDR3 has 15 residues. For the CDR3, the DNA is TGCGCCAGCAGCTTCCCTAGGTCAGGCCAAGAGACCCAGTACTTC. Translated, it gives CASSFPRSGQETQYF.

This clonotype was seen repeatedly, ten times or more. CDR3 loop: CASSLSSLPNEQFF. As DNA, the CDR3 is TGTGCCAGCAGCCTTTCATCCTTGCCCAATGAGCAGTTCTTC. This sequence joins TRBV7-6 and TRBJ2-1; D ambiguous. The CDR3 covers 14 residues. The germline CDR1 and CDR2 sequences are SGHVS and FNYEAQ. The V end was cut by 5 bases, the J end by 6 bases, with 14 bases between. The complete variable domain, with remaining parts taken from reference TRBV7-6 and TRBJ2-1, reads GAGVSQSPRYKVTKRGQDVALRCDPISGHVSLYWYRQALGQGPEFLTYFNYEAQQDKSGLPNDRFSAERPEGSISTLTIQRTEQRDSAMYRCASSLSSLPNEQFFGPGTRLTVL.

In this sample, this clonotype turned up many times. The chain employs TRBV11-2 and TRBJ2-3; 9 nucleotides agree with TRBD2. The ends lost 8 bases at V and 9 bases at J; junction bases unmatched: 12. The CDR3 has 14 amino acids. Germline values: CDR1 SGHAT, CDR2 FQNNGV. The CDR3 spells CASAKRGDGGTQYF. CDR3 DNA: TGTGCCAGCGCCAAGCGGGGGGATGGGGGGACGCAGTATTTT.

This clonotype was found many times. The chain recombines TRBV20-1 with TRBJ2-1; 8 bases agree with TRBD1. Per germline, CDR1 DFQATT and CDR2 SNEGSKA (reference sequence). V dropped 5 bases and J dropped 7; count of bases not matched to a gene: 16. This CDR3 is 16 amino acids long. Here the CDR3 reads CSASLSWAGGINEQFF. CDR3 DNA sequence: TGCAGTGCTTCACTCAGTTGGGCAGGGGGCATTAATGAGCAGTTCTTC.

This clonotype was detected many times. The chain employs TRBV18 and TRBJ2-7, with 10 positions matching TRBD2. V lost 2 bases to trimming and J lost 4 bases; unmatched junction nucleotides: 5. Germline V gene data show CDR1 as KGHSH and CDR2 as LQKENI. The CDR3 is 15 amino acids. DNA of the CDR3: TGTGCCAGCTCACCAGGGCTAGCGGGAGTATACGAGCAGTACTTC. Translated: CASSPGLAGVYEQYF.

The rearrangement uses TRBV4-3 and TRBJ1-4; no reliable D call. V was clipped by 4 bases and J by 6 bases, with 12 bases between them. There are 14 residues in the CDR3. Germline-derived CDR1 and CDR2 are LGHNA and YSLEER. The CDR3 DNA reads as TGCGCCAGCAGCCTGAACGGCGGGGATGAAAAACTGTTTTTT. Its translation is CASSLNGGDEKLFF.

The chain recombines TRBV4-3 with TRBJ2-1; D is unclear. Trimming cost V 1 base and J 9 bases, with 10 bases left between them. CDR1 LGHNA and CDR2 YSLEER come from the germline V gene. The CDR3 spans 13 residues. The CDR3 sequence is CASSQGTRSEQFF. CDR3 sequence (DNA): TGCGCCAGCAGCCAAGGGACGAGAAGTGAGCAGTTCTTC.

This clonotype occurred many times. The V call is TRBV11-2, the J call TRBJ2-1; 13 bases are a match to TRBD2. The CDR3 totals 18 residues. Germline V lookup: CDR1 SGHAT, CDR2 FQNNGV. J lost 4 bases, V lost 5 bases, and 11 bases had no gene match. CDR3 DNA: TGTGCCAGCAGCCGGGGACTAGCGGGACGCCGACTATACAATGAGCAGTTCTTC. Residues: CASSRGLAGRRLYNEQFF.

This clonotype was counted ten times or more. The chain joins TRBV15 to TRBJ2-7; 13 bases match TRBD2. The CDR3 sequence is 16 residues long. The V segment lost 3 bases and the J segment 4 bases; nucleotides outside the gene matches: 6. The germline V gene encodes CDR1 LNHNV and CDR2 YYDKDF (reference sequence). For the CDR3, the DNA is TGTGCCACCAGCAGCCCCGGGACTAGCGGGAAGTACGAGCAGTACTTC. It codes for CATSSPGTSGKYEQYF.